This TCR beta chain was sequenced during a study of cytomegalovirus exposure and HLA in healthy donors. Concerning this clone itself: Its target is not known.

The primer mix had 60 Vbeta and 13 Jbeta primers. Produced via immunoSEQ multiplex PCR; TCRdb's table is partial and in-frame only. Here the sample spans 150,000 to 200,000 clones, over 70% being singletons. Study-level points and caveats: Researchers counted around 180 TCR beta chains as cytomegalovirus-associated. Later work showed greater clonal expansion in HLA-associated TCR beta chains than in equally common others. When presence/absence was analysed, sequencing depth was taken to be roughly uniform across donors.

Donors in the study were healthy people who gave bone marrow. Unmatched junction bases numbered 5, after V lost 0 bases and J lost 0 bases. The germline V gene encodes CDR1 SGHRS and CDR2 YFSETQ. The CDR3 has 17 residues. This sequence was found in a man in his fifties or sixties in good health and CMV-seropositive. This chain links TRBV5-1 with TRBJ1-2, with 10 nucleotides matching TRBD1. Source material: PBMCs. Written as DNA, the CDR3 is TGCGCCAGCAGCTTGGGACAGGGGGCGCCGGCTAACTATGGCTACACCTTC. Amino acids: CASSLGQGAPANYGYTF.